This T cell receptor beta chain was recorded in a study of OX40 agonist ivuxolimab in advanced cancers. Method: immunoSEQ multiplex PCR; TCRdb's copy keeps in-frame clones and lacks some. The sample records about 81,000 clones, roughly 91% being singletons. Study-level points and caveats: At 0.1 to 3.0 mg/kg and by week 6, CD4+ and CD8+ T cells in the blood had expanded clonally. Low levels of normalized T-cell clonal expansion also appeared in some nonresponders.

Remarks on this clone: The target antigen is unknown.

Sample: CD4+ or CD8+ T cells sorted from blood, taken in a trial of the OX40 agonist ivuxolimab. The origin of this receptor is an adult with an advanced solid tumor such as melanoma, head and neck, liver or kidney cancer.

CDR3 nucleotide sequence: TGTGCCAGCAGTTACCCGGCTCTTAGCTATGGCTACACCTTC. Residues: CASSYPALSYGYTF. V and J are TRBV6-5 and TRBJ1-2; D is unclear. CDR1 MNHEY and CDR2 SVGAGI come from the germline V gene. This CDR3 spans 14 amino acids. V lost 2 bases and J 4 bases, leaving 11 bases between the germline ends.